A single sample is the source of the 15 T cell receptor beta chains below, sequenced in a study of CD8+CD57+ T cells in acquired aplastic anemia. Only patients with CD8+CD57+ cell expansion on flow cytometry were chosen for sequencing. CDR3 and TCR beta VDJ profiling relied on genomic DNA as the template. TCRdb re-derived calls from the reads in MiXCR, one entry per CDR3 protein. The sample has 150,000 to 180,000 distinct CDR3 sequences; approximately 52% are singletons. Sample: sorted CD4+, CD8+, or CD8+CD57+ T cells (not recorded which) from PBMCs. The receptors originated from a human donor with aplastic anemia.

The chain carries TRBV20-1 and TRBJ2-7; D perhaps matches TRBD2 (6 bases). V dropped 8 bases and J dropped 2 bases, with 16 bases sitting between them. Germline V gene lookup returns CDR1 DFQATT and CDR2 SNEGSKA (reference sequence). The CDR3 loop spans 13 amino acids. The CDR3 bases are TGCAGTTCTTCCACCGGCGGGGCCTACGAGCAGTACTTC. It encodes CSSSTGGAYEQYF.

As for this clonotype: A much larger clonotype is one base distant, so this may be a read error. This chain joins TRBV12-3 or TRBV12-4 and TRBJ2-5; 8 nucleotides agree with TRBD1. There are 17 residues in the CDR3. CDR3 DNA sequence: TGTGCCAGCAGCGTCGCAGGGGGCGTAGCAGGTCAAGAGACCCAGTGCTTC. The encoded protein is CASSVAGGVAGQETQCF.

As DNA, the CDR3 is TGTGCCAGTTCTCGGAGGGGAGATCAGCCCCAGCATTTT. It yields the protein CASSRRGDQPQHF. V gene TRBV19 combines with J gene TRBJ1-5, with D tentatively TRBD1 (5 bases). Trimming shortened V by 8 bases and J by 5 bases, and 13 bases separated the two germline ends. CDR3 length: 13 amino acids. Germline CDR1 is LNHDA and CDR2 is SQIVND (reference sequence).

CDR3 residues: CASSEKQGRAEAFF. For the CDR3, the DNA is TGTGCCAGCAGTGAAAAGCAGGGGAGGGCTGAAGCTTTCTTT. V and J are TRBV25-1 and TRBJ1-1; D may be TRBD1 (6 bases). V was trimmed by 2 bases and J by 6 bases, leaving 13 bases between them. The CDR3 totals 14 residues. Looked up from germline, CDR1 is MGHDK and CDR2 is SYGVNS.

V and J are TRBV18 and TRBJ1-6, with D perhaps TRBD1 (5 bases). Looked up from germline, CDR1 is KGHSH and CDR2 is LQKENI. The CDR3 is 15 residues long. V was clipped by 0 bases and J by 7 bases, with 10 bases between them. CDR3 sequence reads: CASSPPGQNNSPLHF. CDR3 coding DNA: TGTGCCAGCTCACCACCGGGGCAGAACAATTCACCCCTCCACTTT.

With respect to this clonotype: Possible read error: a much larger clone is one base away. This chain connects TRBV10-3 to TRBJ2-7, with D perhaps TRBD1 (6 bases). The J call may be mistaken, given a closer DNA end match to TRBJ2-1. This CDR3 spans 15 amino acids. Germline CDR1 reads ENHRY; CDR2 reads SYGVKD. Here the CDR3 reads CATSDYDRTPYEQFF. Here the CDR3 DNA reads TGTGCCACCAGTGACTACGACAGGACTCCCTACGAGCAGTTCTTC.

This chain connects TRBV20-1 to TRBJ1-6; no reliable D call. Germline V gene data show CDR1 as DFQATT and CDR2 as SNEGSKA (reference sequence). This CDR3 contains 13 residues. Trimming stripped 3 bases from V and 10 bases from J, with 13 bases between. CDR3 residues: CSASRGLQSPLHF. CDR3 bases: TGCAGTGCTAGTCGGGGTCTGCAGTCACCCCTCCACTTT.

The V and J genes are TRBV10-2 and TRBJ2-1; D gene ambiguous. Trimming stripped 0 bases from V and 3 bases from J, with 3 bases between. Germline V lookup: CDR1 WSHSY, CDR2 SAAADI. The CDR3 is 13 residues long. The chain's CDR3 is CASSESVYNEQFF. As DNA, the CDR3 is TGCGCCAGCAGTGAGTCAGTCTACAATGAGCAGTTCTTC.

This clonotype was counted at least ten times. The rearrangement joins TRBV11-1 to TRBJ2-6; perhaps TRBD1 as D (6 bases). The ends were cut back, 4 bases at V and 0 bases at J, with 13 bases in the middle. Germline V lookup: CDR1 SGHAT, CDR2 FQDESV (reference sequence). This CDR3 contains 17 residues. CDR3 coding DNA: TGTGCCAGCAGCTCGCAGGGGTCAACCTCTGGGGCCAACGTCCTGACTTTC. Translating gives CASSSQGSTSGANVLTF.

CDR3 sequence reads: CASSRARGRETQYF. The CDR3 bases are TGTGCCAGCAGTCGGGCCAGGGGGAGGGAGACCCAGTACTTC. The V call is TRBV27, the J call TRBJ2-5; D perhaps matches TRBD1 (7 bases). The CDR3 is 14 residues long. The ends were cut back, 5 bases at V and 5 bases at J, with 15 bases in the middle. The germline V gene has CDR1 MNHEY and CDR2 SMNVEV (reference sequence).

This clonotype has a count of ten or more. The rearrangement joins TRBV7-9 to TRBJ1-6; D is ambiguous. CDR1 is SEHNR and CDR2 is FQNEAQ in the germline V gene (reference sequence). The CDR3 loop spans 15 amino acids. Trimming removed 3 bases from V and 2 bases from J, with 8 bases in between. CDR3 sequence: CASSLETAYNSPLHF. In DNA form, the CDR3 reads TGTGCCAGCAGCTTGGAGACGGCCTATAATTCACCCCTCCACTTT.

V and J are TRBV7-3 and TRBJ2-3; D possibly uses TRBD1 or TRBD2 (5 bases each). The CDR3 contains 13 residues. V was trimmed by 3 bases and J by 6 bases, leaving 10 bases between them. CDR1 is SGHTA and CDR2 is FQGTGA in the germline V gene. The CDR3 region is CASSFGTADTQYF. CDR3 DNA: TGTGCCAGCAGCTTTGGGACGGCGGATACGCAGTATTTT.

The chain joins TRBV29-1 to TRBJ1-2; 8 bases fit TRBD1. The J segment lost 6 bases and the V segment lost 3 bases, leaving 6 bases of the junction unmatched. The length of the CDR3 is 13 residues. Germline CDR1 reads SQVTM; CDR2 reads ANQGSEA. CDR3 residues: CSVDLGQGHGYTF. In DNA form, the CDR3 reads TGCAGCGTTGACCTAGGACAGGGCCATGGCTACACCTTC.

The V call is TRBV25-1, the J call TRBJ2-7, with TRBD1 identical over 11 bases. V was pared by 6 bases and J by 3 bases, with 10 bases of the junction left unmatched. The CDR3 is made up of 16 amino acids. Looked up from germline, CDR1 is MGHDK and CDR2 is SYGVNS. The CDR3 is CASSLKGTGGGYEQYF. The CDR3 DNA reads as TGTGCCAGCAGCTTGAAAGGGACAGGGGGAGGCTACGAGCAGTACTTC.

In nucleotides, the CDR3 is TGTGCCAGCAGCCGGACAGCCTCTGGAAACACCATATATTTT. Translated, it gives CASSRTASGNTIYF. The gene calls are TRBV7-9 and TRBJ1-3, with D maybe TRBD1 (6 bases). Germline V CDR1 and CDR2: SEHNR, FQNEAQ (reference sequence). CDR3 size: 14 residues. Between the trimmed V and J ends, which lost 5 bases and 0 bases, there was a span of 8 bases. The full variable domain, in which reference TRBV7-9 and TRBJ1-3 provide the parts outside the CDR3, is DTGVSQNPRHKITKRGQNVTFRCDPISEHNRLYWYRQTLGQGPEFLTYFQNEAQLEKSRLLSDRFSAERPKGSFSTLEIQRTEQGDSAMYLCASSRTASGNTIYFGEGSWLTVV.